What follows describes a single T cell receptor (beta chain). Its antigen is not identified. The repertoire was sequenced with immunoSEQ multiplex PCR; TCRdb's copy has only in-frame clones and lacks some. In the table there are about 83,000 clones, around 98% of which are singletons. CDR1 and CDR2 from the germline V gene are SGHVS and FQNEAQ. J was trimmed by 2 bases and V by 5 bases; bases with no gene match: 4. The CDR3 runs to 14 residues. The data originate from a study of Tregs in tolerant kidney transplant recipients. Across the study: Related graft donors supplied nonmyeloablative bone marrow transplants, and mixed chimerism was transient. Overall study results and limits: Antigen-driven expansion was suggested because donor-specific Tregs expanded more than all Tregs in tolerant patients. Tregs expanded with activated donor B cells seemed most donor-specific.

Unstimulated regulatory T cells (CD4+CD25+CD127-), CD4+CD25- non-regulatory cells, CD4 and CD8 cells were FACS-sorted from thawed PBMCs. The material was CD4+ T cells from blood, obtained before the transplant. The receptor comes from a human donor who received a combined kidney and bone marrow transplant. The chain carries TRBV7-8 and TRBJ2-3, with 7 bases aligning to TRBD1. The CDR3 DNA reads TGTGCCAGCAGCCGACAGGGCGCCACAGATACGCAGTATTTT. Residues: CASSRQGATDTQYF.